This is a list of T cell receptor beta chains from one sample in a study of vaccination and CD4 T cells after COVID-19. Each CDR3 protein is one row after TCRdb ran MiXCR on the PCR reads. There are about 11,000 distinct CDR3 sequences in the sample; 60% to 80% occur only once, and 10% to 15% lies in the top ten. Their antigen targets remain unknown. The sequenced sample consisted of CD4+ T cells from blood, cultured in vitro. These receptors all come from a human donor who had recovered from COVID-19. The CDR3 runs from the conserved cysteine through the conserved F or W. D genes are given only for firm matches. The listing skips clone size in some rows; elsewhere it reads once, few, many or a size class.

v_call: TRBV20-1; d_call: TRBD1; clone_size: -; j_call: TRBJ1-2; cdr3_nt: TGCAGTGCTCTAAAGGGACAGGGCTATGGCTACACCTTC; cdr3_aa: CSALKGQGYGYTF
v_call: TRBV20-1; d_call: -; clone_size: few; j_call: TRBJ1-5; cdr3_nt: TGCAGTGTCCCGAGGGGAGCCCAGCCCCAGCATTTT; cdr3_aa: CSVPRGAQPQHF
v_call: TRBV6-1; d_call: -; clone_size: medium-sized; j_call: TRBJ1-1; cdr3_nt: TGTGCCAGCAGGACCGACGGGTTGAACACTGAAGCTTTCTTT; cdr3_aa: CASRTDGLNTEAFF
v_call: TRBV7-6; d_call: -; clone_size: -; j_call: TRBJ1-5; cdr3_nt: TGTGCCAGCAGCTTAGGTGGTGGGGTGGGGCAGCCCCAGCATTTT; cdr3_aa: CASSLGGGVGQPQHF
v_call: TRBV24-1; d_call: -; clone_size: -; j_call: TRBJ1-1; cdr3_nt: TGTGCCACCAGTTCGGAGGTTGGCACTGAAGCTTTCTTT; cdr3_aa: CATSSEVGTEAFF
v_call: TRBV7-6; d_call: -; clone_size: -; j_call: TRBJ1-5; cdr3_nt: TGTGCCAGCAGCCTGTCCCCTAATCAGCCCCAGCATTTT; cdr3_aa: CASSLSPNQPQHF
v_call: TRBV20-1; d_call: TRBD1; clone_size: -; j_call: TRBJ1-2; cdr3_nt: TGCAGTGGACAGGGGCAGGTGGACTATGGCTACACCTTC; cdr3_aa: CSGQGQVDYGYTF
v_call: TRBV20-1; d_call: -; clone_size: few; j_call: TRBJ1-2; cdr3_nt: TGCAGTGCTAGAGATGGGGGAGTTCGCTCTCATGGCTACACCTTC; cdr3_aa: CSARDGGVRSHGYTF
v_call: TRBV20-1; d_call: TRBD2; clone_size: -; j_call: TRBJ2-7; cdr3_nt: TGCAGTGCCAGTGTAGCGGGTCGGCTCCTCTACGAGCAGTACTTC; cdr3_aa: CSASVAGRLLYEQYF
v_call: TRBV7-2; d_call: TRBD1; clone_size: -; j_call: TRBJ1-5; cdr3_nt: TGTGCCAGCAGCAAAGGGACAGGGGGTCCCCTTAGCAATCAGCCCCAGCATTTT; cdr3_aa: CASSKGTGGPLSNQPQHF
v_call: TRBV28; d_call: TRBD1; clone_size: -; j_call: TRBJ1-2; cdr3_nt: TGTGCCAGCAGTCCGTCCGGGACAGGCTATGGCTACACCTTC; cdr3_aa: CASSPSGTGYGYTF
v_call: TRBV24-1; d_call: TRBD1; clone_size: -; j_call: TRBJ2-5; cdr3_nt: TGTGCCACCAGTGTTAGGGGACAGGGGACGGGGACCCAGTACTTC; cdr3_aa: CATSVRGQGTGTQYF
v_call: TRBV7-2; d_call: -; clone_size: -; j_call: TRBJ1-5; cdr3_nt: TGTGCCAGCAGCCTACGAGCGTCGGAATATAGCAATCAGCCCCAGCATTTT; cdr3_aa: CASSLRASEYSNQPQHF
v_call: TRBV20-1; d_call: -; clone_size: few; j_call: TRBJ1-2; cdr3_nt: TGCAGTGCGCCGACCCTCTGGGGGGCGATTGGCTACACCTTC; cdr3_aa: CSAPTLWGAIGYTF
v_call: TRBV20-1; d_call: -; clone_size: -; j_call: TRBJ1-5; cdr3_nt: TGCAGTGCAATTCGGGACCTGACAAACCAGCCCCAGCATTTT; cdr3_aa: CSAIRDLTNQPQHF
v_call: TRBV29-1; d_call: -; clone_size: -; j_call: TRBJ1-2; cdr3_nt: TGCAGCGTTGAATCGGGGTTGATCAGTAACCGTGGCTACACCTTC; cdr3_aa: CSVESGLISNRGYTF
v_call: TRBV20-1; d_call: TRBD1; clone_size: few; j_call: TRBJ1-1; cdr3_nt: TGCAGTGCTGGAAAGACAGGGGCGCTGAGCAAGGCTTTCTTT; cdr3_aa: CSAGKTGALSKAFF
v_call: TRBV7-8; d_call: TRBD1; clone_size: -; j_call: TRBJ2-7; cdr3_nt: TGTGCCAGCAGCTGGCCCGGGACAGGGGCTTACGAGCAGTACTTC; cdr3_aa: CASSWPGTGAYEQYF
v_call: TRBV6-2/TRBV6-3; d_call: -; clone_size: -; j_call: TRBJ1-6; cdr3_nt: TGTGCCAGCAGCCGGGCCCCCCATCGGACACCCCTCCACTTT; cdr3_aa: CASSRAPHRTPLHF
v_call: TRBV6-2/TRBV6-3; d_call: TRBD2; clone_size: -; j_call: TRBJ2-7; cdr3_nt: TGTGCCAGCAGTCCCAGGCGGGTAGCGGGAGCCTACGAGCAGTACTTC; cdr3_aa: CASSPRRVAGAYEQYF
v_call: TRBV6-1; d_call: TRBD1; clone_size: -; j_call: TRBJ1-5; cdr3_nt: TGTGCCAGCAGACCGACAGGGGAGAAAGGGACCCAGCATTTT; cdr3_aa: CASRPTGEKGTQHF
v_call: TRBV20-1; d_call: TRBD2; clone_size: -; j_call: TRBJ2-3; cdr3_nt: TGCAGTGCCCGTCCCCTAGCGGGAGTGTTCACAGATACGCAGTATTTT; cdr3_aa: CSARPLAGVFTDTQYF
v_call: TRBV5-1; d_call: -; clone_size: -; j_call: TRBJ1-1; cdr3_nt: TGCGCCAGCAGCTTGACCACGAACACTGAAGCTTTCTTT; cdr3_aa: CASSLTTNTEAFF
v_call: TRBV6-4; d_call: -; clone_size: -; j_call: TRBJ1-2; cdr3_nt: TGTGCCAGCAGTGACTCGATCGGGAATGGCTACACCTTC; cdr3_aa: CASSDSIGNGYTF
v_call: TRBV20-1; d_call: -; clone_size: -; j_call: TRBJ1-5; cdr3_nt: TGCAGTGCTAGGCCGGGACTGGACAATCAGCCCCAGCATTTT; cdr3_aa: CSARPGLDNQPQHF
v_call: TRBV20-1; d_call: -; clone_size: -; j_call: TRBJ1-5; cdr3_nt: TGCAGTGCTTGGACCCCGGACGGTAGGGGGCCCCAGCATTTT; cdr3_aa: CSAWTPDGRGPQHF
v_call: TRBV7-2; d_call: TRBD1; clone_size: -; j_call: TRBJ2-5; cdr3_nt: TGTGCCAGCAGACCCACAGGGGGCCCAGAGACCCAGTACTTC; cdr3_aa: CASRPTGGPETQYF
v_call: TRBV6-1; d_call: -; clone_size: -; j_call: TRBJ1-2; cdr3_nt: TGTGCCAGCAGTGAGGGACATCCCGTCACCTTC; cdr3_aa: CASSEGHPVTF
v_call: TRBV7-2; d_call: -; clone_size: few; j_call: TRBJ1-6; cdr3_nt: TGTGCCAGCAGCTTAGAAGGGGGAGGGGGTTCACCCCTCCACTTT; cdr3_aa: CASSLEGGGGSPLHF
v_call: TRBV7-2; d_call: -; clone_size: -; j_call: TRBJ1-5; cdr3_nt: TGTGCCAGCAGCTTAGAGCGGGTTCAGCCCCAGCATTTT; cdr3_aa: CASSLERVQPQHF
v_call: TRBV6-1; d_call: -; clone_size: -; j_call: TRBJ1-5; cdr3_nt: TGTGCCATGAGGGGGAAAGGCAATCAGCCCCAGCATTTT; cdr3_aa: CAMRGKGNQPQHF
v_call: TRBV5-1; d_call: TRBD2; clone_size: -; j_call: TRBJ2-7; cdr3_nt: TGCGCCAGCAGCTTGGTAACTAGCGGCTCCTACGAGCAGTACTTC; cdr3_aa: CASSLVTSGSYEQYF
v_call: TRBV28; d_call: TRBD2; clone_size: -; j_call: TRBJ2-3; cdr3_nt: TGTGCCAGCACCCCAGGGCTAGCGGGAGTGAGAGATACGCAGTATTTT; cdr3_aa: CASTPGLAGVRDTQYF
v_call: TRBV7-7; d_call: -; clone_size: -; j_call: TRBJ2-5; cdr3_nt: TGTGCCAGCAGTGCGGGTAACCAAGAGACCCAGTACTTC; cdr3_aa: CASSAGNQETQYF
v_call: TRBV7-9; d_call: -; clone_size: -; j_call: TRBJ1-1; cdr3_nt: TGTGCCAGCAGCTTCCGGGCCAACACTGAAGCTTTCTTT; cdr3_aa: CASSFRANTEAFF
v_call: TRBV24-1; d_call: -; clone_size: -; j_call: TRBJ2-5; cdr3_nt: TGTGCCACCAGTGATGGAAAGACTAGAAGCGAGACCCAGTACTTC; cdr3_aa: CATSDGKTRSETQYF
v_call: TRBV20-1; d_call: TRBD1; clone_size: -; j_call: TRBJ2-3; cdr3_nt: TGCAGTGCTAAACGTGGGACAGGGGGCCAGTATTTT; cdr3_aa: CSAKRGTGGQYF
v_call: TRBV20-1; d_call: -; clone_size: -; j_call: TRBJ2-5; cdr3_nt: TGCAGTGCACCCAACGGGGCCCAAGAGACCCAGTACTTC; cdr3_aa: CSAPNGAQETQYF
v_call: TRBV20-1; d_call: TRBD2; clone_size: -; j_call: TRBJ2-3; cdr3_nt: TGCAGTGCTAGAGATCTACTAGCGGGTTTCGATACGCAGTATTTT; cdr3_aa: CSARDLLAGFDTQYF
v_call: TRBV6-1; d_call: -; clone_size: -; j_call: TRBJ2-5; cdr3_nt: TGTGCCAGCAGCCCCGGACGGAGGGAGACCCAGTACTTC; cdr3_aa: CASSPGRRETQYF
v_call: TRBV20-1; d_call: -; clone_size: -; j_call: TRBJ1-2; cdr3_nt: TGCAGTGCTAGGAAGGCTACAGAGATTATTTATGGCTACACCTTC; cdr3_aa: CSARKATEIIYGYTF
v_call: TRBV20-1; d_call: -; clone_size: few; j_call: TRBJ1-2; cdr3_nt: TGCAGTGCTAGCGGTTCCCCTTCGGGGCACTATGGCTACACCTTC; cdr3_aa: CSASGSPSGHYGYTF
v_call: TRBV20-1; d_call: -; clone_size: -; j_call: TRBJ1-5; cdr3_nt: TGCAGTACCCCCCCGGGGGTCAATCAGCCCCAGCATTTT; cdr3_aa: CSTPPGVNQPQHF
v_call: TRBV20-1; d_call: -; clone_size: few; j_call: TRBJ1-6; cdr3_nt: TGCAGTGCTAGAGGAGGGGGACCCTATAATTCACCCCTCCACTTT; cdr3_aa: CSARGGGPYNSPLHF
v_call: TRBV20-1; d_call: -; clone_size: -; j_call: TRBJ2-1; cdr3_nt: TGCAGTGCTAGAGATCCTAAGACTAGCCTCACAGGGAATGAGCAGTTCTTC; cdr3_aa: CSARDPKTSLTGNEQFF
v_call: TRBV6-5; d_call: -; clone_size: -; j_call: TRBJ1-1; cdr3_nt: TGTGCCAGCAGTTACCGAGGAGAGTCTGAAGCTTTCTTT; cdr3_aa: CASSYRGESEAFF
v_call: TRBV20-1; d_call: -; clone_size: few; j_call: TRBJ1-5; cdr3_nt: TGCAGTGCCCAGCGGGGGGATCAGCCCCAGCATTTT; cdr3_aa: CSAQRGDQPQHF
v_call: TRBV28; d_call: -; clone_size: -; j_call: TRBJ2-5; cdr3_nt: TGTGCCAGCAGGCACCTGGGGGAGACCCAGTACTTC; cdr3_aa: CASRHLGETQYF
v_call: TRBV20-1; d_call: -; clone_size: few; j_call: TRBJ1-5; cdr3_nt: TGCAGTGCACTGCTGGGGGGTCCCTCTAATCCCCAGCATTTT; cdr3_aa: CSALLGGPSNPQHF
v_call: TRBV15; d_call: TRBD1; clone_size: -; j_call: TRBJ1-1; cdr3_nt: TGTGCCACCAGCAGAGTTGGTCGGAGGCAGGGGGATACAACGGCTGAAGCTTTCTTT; cdr3_aa: CATSRVGRRQGDTTAEAFF
v_call: TRBV20-1; d_call: -; clone_size: -; j_call: TRBJ2-6; cdr3_nt: TGCAGTGCTAAAACACACTCTGGGGCCAACGTCCTGACTTTC; cdr3_aa: CSAKTHSGANVLTF
v_call: TRBV28; d_call: -; clone_size: -; j_call: TRBJ1-2; cdr3_nt: TGTGCCAGCAGTGCCAGGGTGTATGGCTACACCTTC; cdr3_aa: CASSARVYGYTF
v_call: TRBV28; d_call: -; clone_size: -; j_call: TRBJ1-5; cdr3_nt: TGTGCCAGCAGTTTCTACGGGAGGGGGTATAGCAATCAGCCCCAGCATTTT; cdr3_aa: CASSFYGRGYSNQPQHF
v_call: TRBV7-9; d_call: TRBD2; clone_size: -; j_call: TRBJ2-3; cdr3_nt: TGTGCCAGCAGCTTGGGACTAGCGGGCAGCACAGATACGCAGTATTTT; cdr3_aa: CASSLGLAGSTDTQYF
v_call: TRBV20-1; d_call: TRBD1; clone_size: few; j_call: TRBJ1-5; cdr3_nt: TGCAGTGCTAGTCGCGACAGGGGGAATCAGCCCCAGCATTTT; cdr3_aa: CSASRDRGNQPQHF
v_call: TRBV7-6; d_call: TRBD1; clone_size: -; j_call: TRBJ2-7; cdr3_nt: TGTGCCAGCAGCTTTGGACAGGGAGGCGAGCAGTACTTC; cdr3_aa: CASSFGQGGEQYF
v_call: TRBV20-1; d_call: TRBD2; clone_size: -; j_call: TRBJ2-1; cdr3_nt: TGCAGTGGGGTAGCGGGAGTACTTAATGAGCAGTTCTTC; cdr3_aa: CSGVAGVLNEQFF
v_call: TRBV20-1; d_call: -; clone_size: -; j_call: TRBJ2-1; cdr3_nt: TGCAGGGTAACGAGGGAAGGATCCTACAATGAGCAGTTCTTC; cdr3_aa: CRVTREGSYNEQFF
v_call: TRBV6-1; d_call: -; clone_size: -; j_call: TRBJ2-3; cdr3_nt: TGTGCCGCGTTAAGCGGGGATACGCAGTATTTT; cdr3_aa: CAALSGDTQYF